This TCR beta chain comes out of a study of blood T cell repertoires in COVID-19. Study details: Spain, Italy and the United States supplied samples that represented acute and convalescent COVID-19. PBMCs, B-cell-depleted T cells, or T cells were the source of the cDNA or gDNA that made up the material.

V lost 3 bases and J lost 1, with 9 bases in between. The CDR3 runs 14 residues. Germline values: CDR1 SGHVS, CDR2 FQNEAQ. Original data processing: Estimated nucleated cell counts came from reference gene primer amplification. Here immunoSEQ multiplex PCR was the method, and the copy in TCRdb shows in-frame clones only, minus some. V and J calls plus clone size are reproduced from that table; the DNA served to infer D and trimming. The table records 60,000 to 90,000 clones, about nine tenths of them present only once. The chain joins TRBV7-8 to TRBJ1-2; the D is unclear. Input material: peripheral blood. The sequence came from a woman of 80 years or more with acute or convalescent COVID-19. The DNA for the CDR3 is TGTGCCAGCAGCTTGTTAGCTCTTAACTATGGCTACACCTTC. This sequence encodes CASSLLALNYGYTF.